The rows below give T cell receptor beta chains drawn from one sample of a study of molecular identifiers for immune sequencing clone quantification. TCRdb re-called the PCR reads through MiXCR, storing one row per CDR3 protein. The sample holds around 65,000 distinct CDR3 sequences, about a sixth seen once. Material: naive CD8+ T cells from blood, with Jurkat cell RNA spiked in. The origin of the receptors is a human donor in good health. Some libraries in this study had Jurkat cell RNA spiked in. Both conserved end residues are part of each CDR3.

v_call	j_call	cdr3_aa
TRBV7-9	TRBJ2-5	CASSPILGVPQETQYF
TRBV7-9	TRBJ1-1	CASSFNPDEAFF
TRBV7-9	TRBJ2-1	CACSSPSEPYNEQFF
TRBV28	TRBJ2-7	CASSWGTQNYEQYF
TRBV28	TRBJ2-7	CASSLTGSSYEQYF
TRBV7-9	TRBJ2-3	CASGAGADTQYF
TRBV7-9	TRBJ1-4	CASSGPRPNEKLFF
TRBV7-6	TRBJ2-1	CASSRDPGQGSYNEQFF
TRBV12-3/TRBV12-4	TRBJ2-2	CASSSGTGGAAGELFF
TRBV19	TRBJ1-1	CATLWGKAFF
TRBV7-9	TRBJ1-1	CASSPPGQGFPEAFF
TRBV28	TRBJ2-3	CASSFIGTKDTQYF
TRBV12-3/TRBV12-4	TRBJ2-2	CASSYPSGIGGELFF